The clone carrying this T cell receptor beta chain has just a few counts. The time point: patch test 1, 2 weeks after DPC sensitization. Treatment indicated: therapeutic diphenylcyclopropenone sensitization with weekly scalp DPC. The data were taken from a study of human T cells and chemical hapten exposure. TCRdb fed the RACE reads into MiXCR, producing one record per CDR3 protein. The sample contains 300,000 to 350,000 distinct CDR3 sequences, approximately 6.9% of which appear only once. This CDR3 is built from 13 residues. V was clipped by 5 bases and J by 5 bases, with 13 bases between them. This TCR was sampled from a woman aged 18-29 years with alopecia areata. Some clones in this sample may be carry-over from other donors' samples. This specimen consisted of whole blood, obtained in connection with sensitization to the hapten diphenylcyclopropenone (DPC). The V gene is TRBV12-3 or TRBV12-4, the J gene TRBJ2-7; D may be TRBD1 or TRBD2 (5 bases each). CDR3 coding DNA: TGTGCCAGCAGTGCCGGGACGCCGAACGAGCAGTACTTC. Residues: CASSAGTPNEQYF.